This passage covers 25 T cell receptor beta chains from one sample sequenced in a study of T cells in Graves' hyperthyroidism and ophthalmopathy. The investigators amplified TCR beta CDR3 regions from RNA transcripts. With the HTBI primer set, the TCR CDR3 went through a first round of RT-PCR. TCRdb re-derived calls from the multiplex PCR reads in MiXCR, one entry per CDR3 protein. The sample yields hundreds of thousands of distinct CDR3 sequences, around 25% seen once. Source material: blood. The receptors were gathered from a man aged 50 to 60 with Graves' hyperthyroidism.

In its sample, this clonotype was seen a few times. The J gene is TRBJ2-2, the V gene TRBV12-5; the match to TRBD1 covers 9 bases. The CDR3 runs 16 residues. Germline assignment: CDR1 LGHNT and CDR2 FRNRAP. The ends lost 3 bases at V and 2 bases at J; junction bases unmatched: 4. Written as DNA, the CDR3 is TGTGCTAGTGGTTTACCGGGACAGGGAAACACCGGGGAGCTGTTTTTT. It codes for CASGLPGQGNTGELFF. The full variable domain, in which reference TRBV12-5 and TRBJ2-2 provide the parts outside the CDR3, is DARVTQTPRHKVTEMGQEVTMRCQPILGHNTVFWYRQTMMQGLELLAYFRNRAPLDDSGMPKDRFSAEMPDATLATLKIQPSEPRDSAVYFCASGLPGQGNTGELFFGEGSRLTVL.

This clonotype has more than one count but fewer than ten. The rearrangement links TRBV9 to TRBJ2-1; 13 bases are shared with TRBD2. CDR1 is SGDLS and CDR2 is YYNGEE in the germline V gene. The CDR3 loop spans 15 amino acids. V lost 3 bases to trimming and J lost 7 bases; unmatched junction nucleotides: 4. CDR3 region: CASSAPGLAGNEQFF. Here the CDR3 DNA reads TGTGCCAGCAGCGCCCCGGGACTAGCGGGGAATGAGCAGTTCTTC.

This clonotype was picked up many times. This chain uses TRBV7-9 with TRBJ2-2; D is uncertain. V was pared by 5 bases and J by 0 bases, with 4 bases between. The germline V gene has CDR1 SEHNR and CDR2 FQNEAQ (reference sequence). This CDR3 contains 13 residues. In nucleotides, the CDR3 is TGTGCCAGCAGCCCCGCGAACACCGGGGAGCTGTTTTTT. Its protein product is CASSPANTGELFF.

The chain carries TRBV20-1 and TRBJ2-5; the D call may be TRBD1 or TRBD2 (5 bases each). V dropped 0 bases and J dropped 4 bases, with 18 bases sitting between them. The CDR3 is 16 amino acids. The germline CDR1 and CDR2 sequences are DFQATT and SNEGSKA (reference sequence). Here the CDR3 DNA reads TGCAGTGCTAGAGATCAATGGGGGAGAGGGACAGAGACCCAGTACTTC. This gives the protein CSARDQWGRGTETQYF.

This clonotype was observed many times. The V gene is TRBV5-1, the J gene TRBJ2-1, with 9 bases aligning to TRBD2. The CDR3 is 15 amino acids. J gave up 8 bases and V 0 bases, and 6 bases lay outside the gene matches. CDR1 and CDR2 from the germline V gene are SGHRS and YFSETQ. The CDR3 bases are TGCGCCAGCAGCTTGGAGAGGTTAGCGGGGGATGAGCAGTTCTTC. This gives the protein CASSLERLAGDEQFF. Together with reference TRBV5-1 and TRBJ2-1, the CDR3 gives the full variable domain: KAGVTQTPRYLIKTRGQQVTLSCSPISGHRSVSWYQQTPGQGLQFLFEYFSETQRNKGNFPGRFSGRQFSNSRSEMNVSTLELGDSALYLCASSLERLAGDEQFFGPGTRLTVL.

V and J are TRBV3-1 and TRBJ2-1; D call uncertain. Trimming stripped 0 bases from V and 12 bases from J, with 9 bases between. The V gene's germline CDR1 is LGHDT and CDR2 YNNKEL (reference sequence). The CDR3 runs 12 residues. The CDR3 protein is CASSQEVGGQFF. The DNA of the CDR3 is TGTGCCAGCAGCCAAGAGGTCGGCGGGCAGTTCTTC.

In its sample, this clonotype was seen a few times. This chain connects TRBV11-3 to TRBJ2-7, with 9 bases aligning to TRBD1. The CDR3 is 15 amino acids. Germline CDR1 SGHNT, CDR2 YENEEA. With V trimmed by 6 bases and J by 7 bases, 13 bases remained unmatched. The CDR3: CASSSSGQGREEQYF. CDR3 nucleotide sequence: TGTGCCAGCAGTTCCTCTGGACAGGGGAGAGAGGAGCAGTACTTC.

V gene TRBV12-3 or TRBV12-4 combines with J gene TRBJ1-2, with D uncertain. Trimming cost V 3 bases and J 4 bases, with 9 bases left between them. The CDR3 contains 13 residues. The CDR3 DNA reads TGTGCCAGCAGTTTCGACGGACCCTATGGCTACACCTTC. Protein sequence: CASSFDGPYGYTF.

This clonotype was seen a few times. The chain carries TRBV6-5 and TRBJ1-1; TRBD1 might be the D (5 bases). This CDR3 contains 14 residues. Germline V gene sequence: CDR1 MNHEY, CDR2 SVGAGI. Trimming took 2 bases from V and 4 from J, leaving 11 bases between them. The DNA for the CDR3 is TGTGCCAGCAGTTACACCCGGGGCGGCACTGAAGCTTTCTTT. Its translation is CASSYTRGGTEAFF.

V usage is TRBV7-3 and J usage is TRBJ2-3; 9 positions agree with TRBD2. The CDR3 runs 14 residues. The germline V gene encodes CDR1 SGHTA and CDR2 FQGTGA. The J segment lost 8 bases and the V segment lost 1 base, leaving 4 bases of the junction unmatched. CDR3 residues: CASSLSSGSGTQYF. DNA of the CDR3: TGTGCCAGCAGCTTAAGTAGCGGGAGCGGTACGCAGTATTTT.

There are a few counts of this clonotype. The CDR3 nucleotides read TGTGCCAGCAGCCAATCAGGGGGCGCAAACATTCAGTACTTC. The encoded protein is CASSQSGGANIQYF. J is TRBJ2-4 and V is TRBV3-1, with 8 bases identical to TRBD1. CDR3 length equals 14 residues. V shed 2 bases and J 6 bases; nucleotides not matched to a gene: 3. In germline, CDR1 is LGHDT, CDR2 YNNKEL (reference sequence).

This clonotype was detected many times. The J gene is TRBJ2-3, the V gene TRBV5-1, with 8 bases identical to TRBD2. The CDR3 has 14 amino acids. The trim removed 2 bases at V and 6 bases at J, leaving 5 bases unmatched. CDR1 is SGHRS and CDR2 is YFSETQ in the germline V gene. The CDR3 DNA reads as TGCGCCAGCAGCTTCGGGACTAGTGTTGATACGCAGTATTTT. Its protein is CASSFGTSVDTQYF.

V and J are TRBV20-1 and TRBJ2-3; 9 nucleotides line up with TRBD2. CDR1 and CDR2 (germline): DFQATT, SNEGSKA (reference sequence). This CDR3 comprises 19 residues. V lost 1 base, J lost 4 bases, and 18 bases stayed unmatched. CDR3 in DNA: TGCAGTGCTAGAGTGACTAGCGGAGCAGGGGGTCTCTGGGCAGATACGCAGTATTTT. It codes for CSARVTSGAGGLWADTQYF.

The CDR3 spells CASSTSGVTDTQYF. Written as DNA, the CDR3 is TGTGCCAGTAGTACTAGCGGTGTCACAGATACGCAGTATTTT. This chain links TRBV19 with TRBJ2-3, with 7 nucleotides matching TRBD2. J was trimmed by 2 bases and V by 4 bases; bases with no gene match: 3. Germline V gives CDR1 LNHDA, CDR2 SQIVND (reference sequence). This CDR3 region has 14 residues. The complete variable domain, with remaining parts taken from reference TRBV19 and TRBJ2-3, reads DGGITQSPKYLFRKEGQNVTLSCEQNLNHDAMYWYRQDPGQGLRLIYYSQIVNDFQKGDIAEGYSVSREKKESFPLTVTSAQKNPTAFYLCASSTSGVTDTQYFGPGTRLTVL.

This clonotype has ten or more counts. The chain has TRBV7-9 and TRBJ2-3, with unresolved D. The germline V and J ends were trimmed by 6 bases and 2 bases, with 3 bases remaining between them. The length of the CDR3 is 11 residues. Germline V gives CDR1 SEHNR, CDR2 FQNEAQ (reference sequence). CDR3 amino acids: CASSTTDTQYF. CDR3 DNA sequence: TGTGCCAGCAGTACCACAGATACGCAGTATTTT.

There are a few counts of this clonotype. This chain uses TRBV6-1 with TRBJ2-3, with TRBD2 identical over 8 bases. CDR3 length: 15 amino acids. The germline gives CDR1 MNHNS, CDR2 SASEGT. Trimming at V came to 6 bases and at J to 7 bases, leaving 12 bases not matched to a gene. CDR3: CASRGGSGASYTQYF. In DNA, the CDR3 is TGTGCCAGCAGAGGGGGTAGCGGGGCTTCGTATACGCAGTATTTT.

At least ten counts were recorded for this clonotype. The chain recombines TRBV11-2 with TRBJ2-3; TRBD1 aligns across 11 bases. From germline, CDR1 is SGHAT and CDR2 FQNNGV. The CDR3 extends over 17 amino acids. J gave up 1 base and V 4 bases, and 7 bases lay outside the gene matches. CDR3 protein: CASSWTGGGIGTDTQYF. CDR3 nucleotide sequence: TGTGCCAGCAGCTGGACAGGGGGCGGGATAGGCACAGATACGCAGTATTTT.

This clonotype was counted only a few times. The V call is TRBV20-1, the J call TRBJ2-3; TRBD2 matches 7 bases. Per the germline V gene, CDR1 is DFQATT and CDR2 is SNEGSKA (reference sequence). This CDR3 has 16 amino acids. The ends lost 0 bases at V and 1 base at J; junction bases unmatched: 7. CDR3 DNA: TGCAGTGCTAGAGATGGGCAGCGGGACGGCACAGATACGCAGTATTTT. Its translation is CSARDGQRDGTDTQYF.

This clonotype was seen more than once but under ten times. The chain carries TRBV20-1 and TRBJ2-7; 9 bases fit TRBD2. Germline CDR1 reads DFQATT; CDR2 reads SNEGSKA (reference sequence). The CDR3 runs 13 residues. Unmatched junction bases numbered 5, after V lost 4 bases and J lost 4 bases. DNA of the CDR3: TGCAGTGCTAAACCTAGCGGGATTTACGAGCAGTACTTC. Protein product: CSAKPSGIYEQYF.

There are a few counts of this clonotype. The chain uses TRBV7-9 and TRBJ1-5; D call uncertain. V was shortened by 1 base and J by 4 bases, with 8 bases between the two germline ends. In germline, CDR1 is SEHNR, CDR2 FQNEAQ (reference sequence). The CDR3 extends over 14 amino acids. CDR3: CASSLGTENQPQHF. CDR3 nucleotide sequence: TGTGCCAGCAGCTTAGGTACAGAAAATCAGCCCCAGCATTTT.

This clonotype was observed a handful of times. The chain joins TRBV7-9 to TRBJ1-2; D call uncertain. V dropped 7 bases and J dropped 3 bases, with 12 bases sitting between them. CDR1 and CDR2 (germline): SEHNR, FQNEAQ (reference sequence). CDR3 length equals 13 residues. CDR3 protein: CASKHEAHYGYTF. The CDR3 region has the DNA TGTGCCAGCAAGCATGAAGCGCACTATGGCTACACCTTC.

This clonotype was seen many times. This CDR3 reads CASSPQGLNYEQYF. The CDR3 region has the DNA TGTGCCAGCAGTCCCCAGGGGCTGAACTACGAGCAGTACTTC. The genes are TRBV12-3 or TRBV12-4 and TRBJ2-7; weak D call: TRBD1 (6 bases). V lost 5 bases to trimming and J lost 3 bases, with 14 bases between them. CDR3 length: 14 amino acids.

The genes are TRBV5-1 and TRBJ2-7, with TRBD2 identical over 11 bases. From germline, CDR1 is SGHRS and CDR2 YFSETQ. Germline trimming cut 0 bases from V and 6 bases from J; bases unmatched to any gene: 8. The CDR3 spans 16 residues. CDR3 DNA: TGCGCCAGCAGCTTGGGGGCGACTAGCGGGATGATCGAGCAGTACTTC. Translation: CASSLGATSGMIEQYF. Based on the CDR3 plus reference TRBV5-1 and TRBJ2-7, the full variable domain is KAGVTQTPRYLIKTRGQQVTLSCSPISGHRSVSWYQQTPGQGLQFLFEYFSETQRNKGNFPGRFSGRQFSNSRSEMNVSTLELGDSALYLCASSLGATSGMIEQYFGPGTRLTVT.

The DNA of the CDR3 is TGTGCCAGCAGCCTCGTGGGCCCCTATGAGCAGTTCTTC. Protein product: CASSLVGPYEQFF. The chain is built from TRBV3-1 and TRBJ2-1; D call uncertain. The CDR3 is 13 amino acids. V lost 4 bases, J lost 8 bases, and 12 bases lay in between. The germline V gene has CDR1 LGHDT and CDR2 YNNKEL (reference sequence).

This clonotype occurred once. The CDR3 DNA follows: TGCAGTGCTAGTAGCCCCCCCGACAATGAGCAGTTCTTC. Protein product: CSASSPPDNEQFF. The chain has TRBV20-1 and TRBJ2-1; D is ambiguous. This CDR3 has 13 amino acids. Germline CDR1 DFQATT, CDR2 SNEGSKA (reference sequence). The V gene lost 3 bases and the J gene lost 5 bases, with 11 bases spanning the gap.